The T cell receptor beta chain under discussion was sequenced for a study of T-cell reconstitution after alpha-beta-depleted transplantation in children. This sample's TCRbeta library carried unique molecular identifier barcodes. One entry per CDR3 protein results from TCRdb running MiXCR on the PCR reads. This sample yields about 240,000 distinct CDR3 sequences, of which over 20% are seen a single time; about 2.6% belongs to the top ten. With 4 bases removed from V and 0 bases from J, the gap between germline ends came to 10 bases. This CDR3 contains 14 residues. The germline CDR1 and CDR2 sequences are SGHAT and FQNNGV.

Sequencing was performed on PBMCs, taken before TCRalphabeta/CD19-depleted stem cell transplant. This clonotype was sampled from a girl aged 2-15 years with Fanconi anemia, due to receive a stem cell transplant. V and J are TRBV11-2 and TRBJ2-7; D is undetermined. The DNA for the CDR3 is TGTGCCAGCAGCTGGCTGTTCGGCTCCTACGAGCAGTACTTC. It specifies CASSWLFGSYEQYF.